Included here is one T cell receptor beta chain sequence, with context. These data belong to a study of T-cell reconstitution after alpha-beta-depleted transplantation in children. Trimming shortened V by 2 bases and J by 0 bases, and 11 bases separated the two germline ends. This CDR3 has 14 amino acids. CDR1 and CDR2 from the germline V gene are DFQATT and SNEGSKA (reference sequence). Unique molecular identifiers were built into the TCRbeta library. A single record per CDR3 protein comes from TCRdb applying MiXCR to the PCR reads. The sample includes some 460,000 distinct CDR3 sequences, about a sixth of them seen just once.

This specimen was PBMCs, mostly from graft donor cells, taken 360 days after TCRalphabeta/CD19-depleted stem cell transplant. This TCR derives from a boy under two years old who had a stem cell transplant for Wiskott-Aldrich syndrome, so the T cells may come from the graft donor. V and J are TRBV20-1 and TRBJ2-7; D possibly matches TRBD1 or TRBD2 (5 bases each). Written as DNA, the CDR3 is TGCAGTGCTAGAACGGGGCCCCGCTCCTACGAGCAGTACTTC. It yields the protein CSARTGPRSYEQYF.